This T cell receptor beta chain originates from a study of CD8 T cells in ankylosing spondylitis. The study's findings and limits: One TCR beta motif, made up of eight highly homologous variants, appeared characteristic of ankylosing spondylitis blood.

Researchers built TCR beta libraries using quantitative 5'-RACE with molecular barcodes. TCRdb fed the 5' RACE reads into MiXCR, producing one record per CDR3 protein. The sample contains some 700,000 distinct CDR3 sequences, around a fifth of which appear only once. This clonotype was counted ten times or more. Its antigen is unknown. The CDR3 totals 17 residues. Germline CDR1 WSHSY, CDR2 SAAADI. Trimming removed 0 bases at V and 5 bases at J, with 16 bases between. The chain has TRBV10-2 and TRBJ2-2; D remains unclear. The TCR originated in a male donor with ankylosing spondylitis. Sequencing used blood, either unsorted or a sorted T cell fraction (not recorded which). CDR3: CASSESLAVSRTGELFF. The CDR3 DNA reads TGCGCCAGCAGTGAGTCCCTCGCAGTTAGTCGGACCGGGGAGCTGTTTTTT.